One sample yielded the 21 T cell receptor beta chains listed below, sequenced in a study of cytomegalovirus exposure and HLA in healthy donors. This PCR relied on a set of 60 Vbeta primers and 13 Jbeta primers. TCRdb keeps only in-frame clones here, not all; method: immunoSEQ multiplex PCR. The repertoire holds roughly 120,000 clones, with roughly 79% as singletons. Sequenced material: PBMCs. These receptors were collected from a woman younger than 35 in good health and CMV-seronegative.

The chain carries TRBV11-2 and TRBJ1-1, with a tentative D call TRBD1 (6 bases). There are 13 residues in the CDR3. Germline V CDR1 and CDR2: SGHAT, FQNNGV. V lost 5 bases to trimming and J lost 0 bases, with 7 bases between them. This CDR3 is CASSRTVNTEAFF. The CDR3, as DNA: TGTGCCAGCAGCCGGACAGTGAACACTGAAGCTTTCTTT.

The genes are TRBV14 and TRBJ2-2, with a possible D match to TRBD2 (7 bases). This CDR3 has 15 amino acids. Per germline, CDR1 SGHDN and CDR2 FVKESK. Trimming stripped 1 base from V and 4 bases from J, with 10 bases between. The CDR3 bases are TGTGCCAGCAGCCAAGTTAGGGGGGGCACCGGGGAGCTGTTTTTT. It translates to CASSQVRGGTGELFF.

V gene TRBV2 combines with J gene TRBJ2-7, with D perhaps TRBD2 (5 bases). This CDR3 is 14 amino acids long. Germline V gene lookup returns CDR1 SNHLY and CDR2 FYNNEI. V gave up 2 bases and J gave up 0 bases, with 8 bases separating them. CDR3 in DNA: TGTGCCAGCAGTGAACTGGAGGACTCCTACGAGCAGTACTTC. Translating gives CASSELEDSYEQYF.

This clone was found once. V usage is TRBV6-1 and J usage is TRBJ1-1; 9 bases are a match to TRBD1. CDR1 is MNHNS and CDR2 is SASEGT in the germline V gene. Trimming cost V 4 bases and J 3 bases; bases outside gene matches: 6. The CDR3 has 15 amino acids. The CDR3 region has the DNA TGTGCCAGCAGTGCTAGCACAGGGGGCGACACTGAAGCTTTCTTT. It is translated as CASSASTGGDTEAFF.

The chain has TRBV28 and TRBJ1-1; D is possibly TRBD1 (5 bases). This CDR3 is built from 15 residues. V was pared by 10 bases and J by 4 bases, with 22 bases between. In germline, CDR1 is MDHEN, CDR2 SYDVKM. CDR3 region: CATSSTRGFVTEAFF. The CDR3 DNA reads as TGTGCCACCTCTAGTACAAGGGGTTTTGTCACTGAAGCTTTCTTT. Looking up the rest from reference TRBV28 and TRBJ1-1 gives the full variable domain: DVKVTQSSRYLVKRTGEKVFLECVQDMDHENMFWYRQDPGLGLRLIYFSYDVKMKEKGDIPEGYSVSREKKERFSLILESASTNQTSMYLCATSSTRGFVTEAFFGQGTRLTVV.

This sequence joins TRBV29-1 and TRBJ1-2, with D perhaps matching TRBD1 (6 bases). V was cut by 8 bases and J by 8 bases, with 15 bases left in between. Germline CDR1 is SQVTM and CDR2 is ANQGSEA. The CDR3 sequence is 11 residues long. The DNA for the CDR3 is TGCAGCTCAAGCTGGGGACAAGGCTACACCTTC. The encoded protein is CSSSWGQGYTF.

The chain combines TRBV4-1 with TRBJ2-5; 11 bases map to TRBD2. The CDR3 runs to 15 residues. Germline V gene data show CDR1 as MGHRA and CDR2 as YSYEKL. The ends lost 5 bases at V and 2 bases at J; junction bases unmatched: 4. The CDR3, as DNA: TGCGCCAGCAGCTCTAGCGGGGGGCGACAAGAGACCCAGTACTTC. It is translated as CASSSSGGRQETQYF.

This clone occurred a few times. The chain combines TRBV28 with TRBJ2-7; possible D gene TRBD2, 5 bases. V lost 8 bases and J lost 3, with 14 bases in between. This CDR3 comprises 13 residues. Germline assignment: CDR1 MDHEN and CDR2 SYDVKM. The CDR3 spells CASSDSPNYEQYF. CDR3 coding DNA: TGTGCCAGCTCGGACTCGCCAAACTACGAGCAGTACTTC.

The chain uses TRBV6-5 and TRBJ1-5, with 7 bases that match TRBD1. The length of the CDR3 is 12 residues. Per the germline V gene, CDR1 is MNHEY and CDR2 is SVGAGI. With V trimmed by 3 bases and J by 11 bases, 4 bases remained unmatched. CDR3 in DNA: TGTGCCAGCAGTTATTTAGGGGGCGCCCAGCATTTT. This codes for CASSYLGGAQHF.

V usage is TRBV15 and J usage is TRBJ1-3; maybe TRBD1 (6 bases). Germline V CDR1 and CDR2: LNHNV, YYDKDF (reference sequence). CDR3 length equals 18 residues. V lost 0 bases and J 2 bases, leaving 17 bases between the germline ends. This chain's CDR3 is CATSRERIAAGAGNTIYF. The DNA for the CDR3 is TGTGCCACCAGCAGAGAACGGATTGCGGCAGGGGCTGGAAACACCATATATTTT.

V usage is TRBV6-1 and J usage is TRBJ1-2; D not resolved. Trimming stripped 4 bases from V and 7 bases from J, with 10 bases between. The germline gives CDR1 MNHNS, CDR2 SASEGT. The CDR3 has 12 amino acids. The CDR3 region has the DNA TGTGCCAGCAGTGTGAACCGGGTTGGCTACACCTTC. As protein: CASSVNRVGYTF.

This rearrangement joins TRBV6-5 to TRBJ1-3; TRBD1 might be the D (5 bases). The CDR3 covers 14 residues. CDR1 and CDR2 (germline): MNHEY, SVGAGI. V was shortened by 2 bases and J by 2 bases, with 7 bases between the two germline ends. CDR3 DNA: TGTGCCAGCAGTTACAGGGGTGCTGGAAACACCATATATTTT. Translation: CASSYRGAGNTIYF.

The chain carries TRBV29-1 and TRBJ1-2; 9 bases agree with TRBD1. Germline CDR1 and CDR2: SQVTM and ANQGSEA. With 1 base clipped from V and 8 bases from J, the junction kept 5 bases outside the gene matches. This CDR3 is 13 amino acids long. CDR3 DNA sequence: TGCAGCGTTGAAGCTCGGACAGGGGACGGCTACACCTTC. It is translated as CSVEARTGDGYTF.

The gene calls are TRBV11-3 and TRBJ2-7; 7 bases match TRBD2. This CDR3 contains 16 residues. The germline V gene has CDR1 SGHNT and CDR2 YENEEA. The V gene end was trimmed by 5 bases and the J gene end by 0 bases; junction bases not matched to a gene: 10. The CDR3 reads CASSKSPAGSSYEQYF. CDR3 coding DNA: TGTGCCAGCAGCAAGAGTCCAGCGGGGAGCTCCTACGAGCAGTACTTC.

This chain connects TRBV9 to TRBJ2-1; D uncertain. The CDR3 consists of 14 residues. Germline V gene sequence: CDR1 SGDLS, CDR2 YYNGEE. Trimming removed 2 bases from V and 0 bases from J, with 6 bases in between. CDR3 protein: CASSVLVSYNEQFF. The CDR3 coding sequence is TGTGCCAGCAGCGTTCTAGTCTCCTACAATGAGCAGTTCTTC.

This rearrangement joins TRBV4-1 to TRBJ1-3; D call uncertain. The CDR3 runs 14 residues. Germline CDR1 is MGHRA and CDR2 is YSYEKL. V lost 3 bases to trimming and J lost 2 bases, with 8 bases between them. The CDR3: CASSHQFTGNTIYF. In DNA form, the CDR3 reads TGCGCCAGCAGCCATCAGTTTACTGGAAACACCATATATTTT.

The chain couples TRBV7-8 to TRBJ2-7; 8 bases align to TRBD2. V was pared by 5 bases and J by 3 bases, with 3 bases of the junction left unmatched. This CDR3 region has 13 residues. Germline V gene data show CDR1 as SGHVS and CDR2 as FQNEAQ. As DNA, the CDR3 is TGTGCCAGCAGCCCCGGGACTAGCTACGAGCAGTACTTC. Protein: CASSPGTSYEQYF. Complete variable domain (other parts from reference TRBV7-8 and TRBJ2-7): GAGVSQSPRYKVAKRGQDVALRCDPISGHVSLFWYQQALGQGPEFLTYFQNEAQLDKSGLPSDRFFAERPEGSVSTLKIQRTQQEDSAVYLCASSPGTSYEQYFGPGTRLTVT.

This clone was picked up one time. This chain uses TRBV27 with TRBJ2-3, with D uncertain. Looked up from germline, CDR1 is MNHEY and CDR2 is SMNVEV (reference sequence). The V end lost 3 bases, the J end lost 2 bases, and 6 bases lay between the germline ends. This CDR3 spans 13 amino acids. CDR3 protein: CASSLRNTDTQYF. CDR3 nucleotide sequence: TGTGCCAGCAGTTTGAGAAACACAGATACGCAGTATTTT.

J is TRBJ2-7 and V is TRBV29-1; D gene unclear. The CDR3 has 13 amino acids. V lost 1 base and J lost 2, with 9 bases in between. Germline loops: CDR1 SQVTM, CDR2 ANQGSEA. This CDR3 is CSVEVVGAYEQYF. The CDR3 coding sequence is TGCAGCGTTGAAGTGGTCGGAGCCTACGAGCAGTACTTC.

The CDR3: CASRQGGAGTDTQYF. As DNA, the CDR3 is TGTGCCAGCAGACAAGGGGGGGCGGGGACAGATACGCAGTATTTT. The V and J genes are TRBV28 and TRBJ2-3; possibly TRBD2 for D (7 bases). The V and J ends lost 6 bases and 3 bases respectively, with 16 bases between them. The V gene's germline CDR1 is MDHEN and CDR2 SYDVKM. This CDR3 has 15 amino acids.

V usage is TRBV9 and J usage is TRBJ1-1; D might be TRBD1 (5 bases). CDR3 length: 14 residues. CDR1 is SGDLS, CDR2 YYNGEE, per germline. V dropped 0 bases and J dropped 1 base, with 7 bases sitting between them. Written as DNA, the CDR3 is TGTGCCAGCAGCGTAGCCCAGGGGAACACTGAAGCTTTCTTT. Translation gives CASSVAQGNTEAFF.